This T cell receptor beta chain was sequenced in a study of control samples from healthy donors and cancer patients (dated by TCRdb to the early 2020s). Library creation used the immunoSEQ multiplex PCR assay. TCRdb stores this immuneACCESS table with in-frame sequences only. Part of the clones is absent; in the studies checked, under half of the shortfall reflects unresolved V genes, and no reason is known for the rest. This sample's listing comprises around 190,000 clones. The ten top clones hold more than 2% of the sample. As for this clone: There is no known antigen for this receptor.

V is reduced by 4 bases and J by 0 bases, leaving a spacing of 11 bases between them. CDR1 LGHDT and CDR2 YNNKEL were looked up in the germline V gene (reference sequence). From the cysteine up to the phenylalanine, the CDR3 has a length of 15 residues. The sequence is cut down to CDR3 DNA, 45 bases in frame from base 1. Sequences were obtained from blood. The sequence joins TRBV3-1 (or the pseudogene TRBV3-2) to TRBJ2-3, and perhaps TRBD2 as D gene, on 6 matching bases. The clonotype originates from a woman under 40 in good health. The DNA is TGTGCCAGCAGCCGTTACAGCGGGAGCACAGATACGCAGTATTTT. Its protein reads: CASSRYSGSTDTQYF.